The present TCR beta chain was sequenced within a study of OX40 agonist ivuxolimab in advanced cancers. Whole-study results and caveats: Among some nonresponders, normalized T-cell clonal expansion was also low. Expansion of clones was among the lowest in partial responders at 0.1-3.0 mg/kg. Dosing at 0.1 to 3.0 mg/kg was accompanied by clonal expansion of CD4+ and CD8+ blood T cells by week 6. More expanded clones were found, on average, in CD8+ than in CD4+ T cells.

Details on this clone: Its antigen remains unknown.

Looked up from germline, CDR1 is SGDLS and CDR2 is YYNGEE. V lost 4 bases and J lost 0, with 14 bases in between. The CDR3 extends over 17 amino acids. Clones were read by immunoSEQ multiplex PCR, and TCRdb kept only the in-frame ones, dropping some. The data contain more than 75,000 clones, 70% to 90% of them singletons. The input for sequencing was CD4+ or CD8+ T cells sorted from blood, taken in a trial of the OX40 agonist ivuxolimab. This chain connects TRBV9 to TRBJ2-6, with a possible D match to TRBD1 (5 bases). This TCR derives from an adult with an advanced solid tumor such as melanoma, head and neck, liver or kidney cancer. CDR3 in DNA: TGTGCCAGCAGCCCCCTGGACACAAGCTCTGGGGCCAACGTCCTGACTTTC. This encodes CASSPLDTSSGANVLTF.